This passage covers 12 T cell receptor beta chains from one sample sequenced in a study of shared clonotypes between healthy human individuals (dated by TCRdb to 2019 to 2021). Library prep was done by the immunoSEQ multiplex PCR assay. This immuneACCESS table, as held by TCRdb, lists in-frame sequences with V and J called but not all clones. Of the missing ones, under half trace to an unresolved V gene in checked studies; the others have no known cause. The sample yields approximately 1.5 million clones; roughly 98.5% were counted once. The biggest ten clones account for approximately 0.38% of the sample. The source material was naive CD4+ T cells sorted from blood. The cell subset or site label here, explained by the study, means: CD45RA+ positively selected. The receptors derive from a man aged 25-45 years in good health.

V and J are TRBV7-2 and TRBJ2-5; D is uncertain. The CDR3 has 12 residues. Germline V gene data show CDR1 as SGHTA and CDR2 as FQGNSA. V dropped 10 bases and J dropped 5 bases, with 14 bases sitting between them. The CDR3 DNA is TGTGCCACCCAAGAAGGAGCGGAGACCCAGTACTTC. It yields the protein CATQEGAETQYF. Full variable domain (remainder filled in from reference TRBV7-2 and TRBJ2-5): GAGVSQSPSNKVTEKGKDVELRCDPISGHTALYWYRQSLGQGLEFLIYFQGNSAPDKSGLPSDRFSAERTGGSVSTLTIQRTQQEDSAVYLCATQEGAETQYFGPGTRLLVL.

This clone was observed a single time. The V call is TRBV4-2, the J call TRBJ2-2, with D unclear. This CDR3 comprises 16 residues. The V end was cut by 5 bases, the J end by 3 bases, with 16 bases between. CDR1 and CDR2 (germline): LGHNA, YNFKEQ. In DNA form, the CDR3 reads TGTGCCAGCAGCGACGGACGAAACGGTTACACCGGGGAGCTGTTTTTT. Translating gives CASSDGRNGYTGELFF.

Only one count was recorded for this clone. This chain joins TRBV10-1 and TRBJ2-2; possibly TRBD2 for D (5 bases). Trimming stripped 5 bases from V and 7 bases from J, with 11 bases between. This CDR3 has 13 residues. From germline, CDR1 is WNHNN and CDR2 SYGVQD (reference sequence). CDR3 loop: CASSRPGSGELFF. As DNA, the CDR3 is TGCGCCAGCAGTCGCCCGGGGAGCGGGGAGCTGTTTTTT.

This chain joins TRBV25-1 and TRBJ1-3, with D unclear. This CDR3 contains 15 residues. The V gene's germline CDR1 is MGHDK and CDR2 SYGVNS. Trimming shortened V by 3 bases and J by 0 bases, and 9 bases separated the two germline ends. The CDR3 is CASSDGGISGNTIYF. CDR3 DNA sequence: TGTGCCAGCAGTGATGGAGGGATCTCTGGAAACACCATATATTTT.

The chain has TRBV5-1 and TRBJ2-3, with D possibly being TRBD1 or TRBD2 (5 bases each). V was cut by 5 bases and J by 1 base, with 20 bases left in between. CDR3 length: 17 residues. CDR1 is SGHRS and CDR2 is YFSETQ in the germline V gene. In DNA, the CDR3 is TGCGCCAGCAGAATAGGGACCCTCCTAAGGGGCACAGATACGCAGTATTTT. Amino acid sequence: CASRIGTLLRGTDTQYF.

V usage is TRBV28 and J usage is TRBJ2-1; D is perhaps TRBD2 (6 bases). CDR1 is MDHEN and CDR2 is SYDVKM in the germline V gene. V gave up 7 bases and J gave up 1 base, with 11 bases separating them. The CDR3 runs 14 residues. Written as DNA, the CDR3 is TGTGCCAGCACCGTGGGGGGTTCCTACAATGAGCAGTTCTTC. As protein: CASTVGGSYNEQFF.

The sample holds one count of this clone. The rearrangement joins TRBV7-8 to TRBJ2-5; D is possibly TRBD1 (6 bases). The germline CDR1 and CDR2 sequences are SGHVS and FQNEAQ. This CDR3 has 15 residues. V lost 4 bases to trimming and J lost 8 bases, with 20 bases between them. The CDR3 DNA reads as TGTGCCAGCAGCTCCAAACAGGGTCTCGGGACAACCCAGTACTTC. Translated, it gives CASSSKQGLGTTQYF.

The chain couples TRBV5-1 to TRBJ1-5; D is ambiguous. Germline V lookup: CDR1 SGHRS, CDR2 YFSETQ. This CDR3 comprises 14 residues. The V end was cut by 0 bases, the J end by 0 bases, with 4 bases between. The CDR3, as DNA: TGCGCCAGCAGCTTGGGACCTAGCAATCAGCCCCAGCATTTT. Translation gives CASSLGPSNQPQHF.

The CDR3 DNA sequence: TGCAGCCATGAAGGGTTCGCTGAAGCTTTCTTT. Translation gives CSHEGFAEAFF. The rearrangement uses TRBV29-1 and TRBJ1-1; D not certain. The CDR3 sequence is 11 residues long. CDR1 and CDR2 (germline): SQVTM, ANQGSEA. V lost 8 bases, J lost 6 bases, and 13 bases lay in between.

The rearrangement links TRBV5-1 to TRBJ2-7; 13 nucleotides agree with TRBD2. Germline-derived CDR1 and CDR2 are SGHRS and YFSETQ. This CDR3 has 14 amino acids. V was pared by 7 bases and J by 5 bases, with 6 bases of the junction left unmatched. In DNA, the CDR3 is TGCGCCAGCGGGGGACTAGCGGGAAACCACGAGCAGTACTTC. This sequence encodes CASGGLAGNHEQYF.

This chain connects TRBV2 to TRBJ1-1; no clear D. Germline CDR1 is SNHLY and CDR2 is FYNNEI. The length of the CDR3 is 12 residues. The V end lost 4 bases, the J end lost 5 bases, and 8 bases lay between the germline ends. The CDR3: CASSGAATEAFF. The CDR3 DNA follows: TGTGCCAGCAGTGGGGCAGCGACTGAAGCTTTCTTT.

The V gene is TRBV7-9, the J gene TRBJ2-3; D unresolved. V was trimmed by 5 bases and J by 4 bases, leaving 7 bases between them. The CDR3 has 12 residues. Germline CDR1 reads SEHNR; CDR2 reads FQNEAQ (reference sequence). Here the CDR3 DNA reads TGTGCCAGCAGCGAAGTAGCAGATACGCAGTATTTT. It yields the protein CASSEVADTQYF.